This entry features one TCR beta chain sequence. Its specificity is unknown. Every donor gave approximately 10 milliliters of peripheral blood. These data originate in a study of blood T cells in healthy people across ages. The CDR3 extends over 11 amino acids. CDR1 and CDR2 from the germline V gene are SGHTA and FQGNSA. Study-level points and caveats: TCR beta diversity, measured per million T cells, fell in a roughly linear way with age.

Primed by a sample-barcoded 5' primer and a J-beta primer mix, a second PCR proceeded for roughly 7 to 11 cycles. Every cDNA molecule bore a tag from a template-switch adaptor containing 12 random nucleotides. TCRdb fed the 5' RACE reads into MiXCR, producing one record per CDR3 protein. The data show around 850,000 distinct CDR3 sequences, 35% to 40% seen once. The TCR comes from a man younger than 35 in good health. The sample comprised blood. The V call is TRBV7-2, the J call TRBJ2-5; D remains ambiguous. Near its end, the DNA agrees better with TRBJ2-7, so the J call may be wrong. The CDR3 DNA reads TGTGCCAGCAGTCCTAACAGCGAGCAGTACTTC. Protein sequence: CASSPNSEQYF.